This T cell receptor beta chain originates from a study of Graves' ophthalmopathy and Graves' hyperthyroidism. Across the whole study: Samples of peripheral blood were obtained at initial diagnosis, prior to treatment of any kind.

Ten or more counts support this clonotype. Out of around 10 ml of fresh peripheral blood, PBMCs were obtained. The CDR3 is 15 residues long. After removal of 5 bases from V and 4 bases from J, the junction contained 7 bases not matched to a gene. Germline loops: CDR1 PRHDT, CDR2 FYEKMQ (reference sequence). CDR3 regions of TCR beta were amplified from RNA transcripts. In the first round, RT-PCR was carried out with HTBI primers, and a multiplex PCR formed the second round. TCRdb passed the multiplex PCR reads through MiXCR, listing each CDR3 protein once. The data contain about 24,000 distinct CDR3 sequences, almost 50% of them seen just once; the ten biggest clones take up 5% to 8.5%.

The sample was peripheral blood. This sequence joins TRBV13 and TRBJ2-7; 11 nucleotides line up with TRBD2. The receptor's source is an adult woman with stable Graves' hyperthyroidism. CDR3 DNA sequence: TGTGCCAGCAGCAACGGACTAGCGGGTACTTACGAGCAGTACTTC. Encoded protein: CASSNGLAGTYEQYF.